The clone carrying this T cell receptor (beta chain) was detected a few times. Its antigen is currently unknown. The data originate from a study of blood T cells in healthy people across ages. About the study: In model experiments, template switching was able to capture about one barcoded beta molecule for every two T cells that were present.

Study findings and constraints: No one knew whether donors had CMV, which possibly confounded expanded clonotype changes.

The CDR3 is 14 residues long. The junction had 5 bases not matched to a gene; V was cut back by 6 bases and J by 4 bases. A second PCR of about 7 to 11 cycles used a sample-barcoded 5' primer and a J-beta primer mix. TCRdb itself ran the 5' RACE reads through MiXCR, one entry per CDR3 protein. The data show roughly 2 million distinct CDR3 sequences, with around 48% seen just once and less than 2.5% held by the top ten. The chain combines TRBV12-3 or TRBV12-4 with TRBJ2-7; 11 bases line up with TRBD1. The sequenced sample consisted of blood. The clonotype was recovered from a woman in her 40s in good health. CDR3 residues: CASSGQGANYEQYF. For the CDR3, the DNA is TGTGCCAGCAGCGGACAGGGGGCGAATTACGAGCAGTACTTC.